This T cell receptor beta chain was documented in a study of T cells in Graves' hyperthyroidism and ophthalmopathy. CDR3 length: 13 amino acids. Germline V gene data show CDR1 as MGHDK and CDR2 as SYGVNS. The V gene lost 5 bases and the J gene lost 6 bases, with 13 bases spanning the gap. RNA transcripts were the template for amplifying TCR beta CDR3 regions. When the TCR CDR3 underwent first-round RT-PCR, the HTBI primer set was used. TCRdb re-called the multiplex PCR reads through MiXCR, storing one row per CDR3 protein. This repertoire shows 800,000 or so distinct CDR3 sequences, 35% to 45% found once; its top ten account for about 8.9%. As regards this clonotype: The antigen remains undetermined.

Study observations and caveats: A 13 V-J signature model discriminated ophthalmopathy versus stable hyperthyroidism.

This rearrangement joins TRBV25-1 to TRBJ1-1; D is unclear. Material: blood. The sequence was collected from a man between 18 and 29 years old with Graves' hyperthyroidism. The CDR3 region has the DNA TGTGCCAGCAGTTCTACTTGGATCCCTGAAGCTTTCTTT. Its protein is CASSSTWIPEAFF.